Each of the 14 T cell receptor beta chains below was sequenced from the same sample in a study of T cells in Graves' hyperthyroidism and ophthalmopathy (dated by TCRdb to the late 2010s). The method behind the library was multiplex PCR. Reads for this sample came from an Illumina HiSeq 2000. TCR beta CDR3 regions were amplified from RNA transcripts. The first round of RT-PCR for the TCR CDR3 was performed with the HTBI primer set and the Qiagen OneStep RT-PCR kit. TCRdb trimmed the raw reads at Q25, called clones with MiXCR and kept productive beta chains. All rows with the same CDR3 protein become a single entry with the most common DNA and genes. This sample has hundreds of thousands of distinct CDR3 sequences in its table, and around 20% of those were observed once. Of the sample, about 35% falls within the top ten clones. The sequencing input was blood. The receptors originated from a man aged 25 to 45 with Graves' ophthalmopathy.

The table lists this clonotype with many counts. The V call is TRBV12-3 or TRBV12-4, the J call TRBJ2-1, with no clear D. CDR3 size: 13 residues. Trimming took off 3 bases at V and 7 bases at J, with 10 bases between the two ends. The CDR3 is CASSFRLPNEQFF. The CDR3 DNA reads TGTGCCAGCAGTTTTCGGCTGCCTAATGAGCAGTTCTTC.

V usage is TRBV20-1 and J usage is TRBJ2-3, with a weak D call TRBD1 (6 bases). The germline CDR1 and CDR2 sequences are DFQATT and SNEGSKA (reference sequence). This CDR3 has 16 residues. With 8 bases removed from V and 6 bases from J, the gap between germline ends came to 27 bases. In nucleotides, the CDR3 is TGCAGTCCCCGATCTGCCGGGACACCAGTTCGGGATACGCAGTATTTT. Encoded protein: CSPRSAGTPVRDTQYF.

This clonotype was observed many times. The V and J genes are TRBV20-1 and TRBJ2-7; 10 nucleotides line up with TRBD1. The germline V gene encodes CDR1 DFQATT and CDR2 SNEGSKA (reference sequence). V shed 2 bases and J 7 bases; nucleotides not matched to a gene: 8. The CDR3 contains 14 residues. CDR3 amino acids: CSARTPGQGREQYF. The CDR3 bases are TGCAGTGCTAGAACCCCGGGACAGGGGAGAGAGCAGTACTTC.

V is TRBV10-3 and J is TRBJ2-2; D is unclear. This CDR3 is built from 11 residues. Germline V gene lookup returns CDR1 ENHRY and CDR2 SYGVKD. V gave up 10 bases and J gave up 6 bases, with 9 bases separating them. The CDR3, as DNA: TGTGCCACCCGTTTGTCCGGGGAGCTGTTTTTT. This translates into CATRLSGELFF.

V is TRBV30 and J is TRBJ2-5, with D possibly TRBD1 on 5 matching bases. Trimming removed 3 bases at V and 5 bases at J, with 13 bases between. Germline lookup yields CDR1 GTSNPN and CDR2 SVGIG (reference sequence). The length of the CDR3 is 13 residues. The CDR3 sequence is CAWSPVGPETQYF. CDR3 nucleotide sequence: TGTGCCTGGAGCCCGGTGGGGCCCGAGACCCAGTACTTC. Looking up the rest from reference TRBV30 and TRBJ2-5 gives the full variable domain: SQTIHQWPATLVQPVGSPLSLECTVEGTSNPNLYWYRQAAGRGLQLLFYSVGIGQISSEVPQNLSASRPQDRQFILSSKKLLLSDSGFYLCAWSPVGPETQYFGPGTRLLVL.

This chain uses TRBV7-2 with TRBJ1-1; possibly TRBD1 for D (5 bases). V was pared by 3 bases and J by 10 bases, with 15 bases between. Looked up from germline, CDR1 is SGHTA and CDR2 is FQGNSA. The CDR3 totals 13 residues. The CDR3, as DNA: TGTGCCAGCAGCTTTCGGCAGGGAGGGGTAGCTTTCTTT. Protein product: CASSFRQGGVAFF.

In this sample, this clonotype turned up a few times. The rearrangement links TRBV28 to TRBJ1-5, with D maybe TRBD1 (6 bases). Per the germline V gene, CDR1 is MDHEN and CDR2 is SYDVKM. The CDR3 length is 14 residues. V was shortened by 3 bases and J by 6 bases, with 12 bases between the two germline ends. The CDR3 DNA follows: TGTGCCAGCAGTTTGATGGGGACAAGTCAGCCCCAGCATTTT. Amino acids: CASSLMGTSQPQHF.

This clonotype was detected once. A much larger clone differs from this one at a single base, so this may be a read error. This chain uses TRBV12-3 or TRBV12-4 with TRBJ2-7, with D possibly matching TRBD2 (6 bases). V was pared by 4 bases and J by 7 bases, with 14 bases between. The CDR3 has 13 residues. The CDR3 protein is CASSWDSLLEQYF. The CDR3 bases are TGTGCCAGCAGTTGGGACTCTCTTTTGGAGCAGTACTTC.

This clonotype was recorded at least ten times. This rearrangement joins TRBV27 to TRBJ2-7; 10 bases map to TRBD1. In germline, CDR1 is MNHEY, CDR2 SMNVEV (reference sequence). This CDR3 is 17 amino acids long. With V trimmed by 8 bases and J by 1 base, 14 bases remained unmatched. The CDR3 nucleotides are TGTGCCAGCCCGGGACAGGGGTCGAGCGGGACATCCTACGAGCAGTACTTC. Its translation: CASPGQGSSGTSYEQYF.

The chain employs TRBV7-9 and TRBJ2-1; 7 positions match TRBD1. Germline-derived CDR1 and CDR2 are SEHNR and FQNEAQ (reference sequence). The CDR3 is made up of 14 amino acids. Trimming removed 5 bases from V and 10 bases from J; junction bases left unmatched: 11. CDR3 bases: TGTGCCAGCAGCCGCAACGACAGGGCCCACGAGCAGTTCTTC. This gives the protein CASSRNDRAHEQFF.

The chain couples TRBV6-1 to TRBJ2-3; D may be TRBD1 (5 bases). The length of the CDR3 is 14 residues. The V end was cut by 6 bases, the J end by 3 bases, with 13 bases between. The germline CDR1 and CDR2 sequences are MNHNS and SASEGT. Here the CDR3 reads CASRSRARTDTQYF. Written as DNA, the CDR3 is TGTGCCAGCAGATCCAGGGCTCGGACAGATACGCAGTATTTT.

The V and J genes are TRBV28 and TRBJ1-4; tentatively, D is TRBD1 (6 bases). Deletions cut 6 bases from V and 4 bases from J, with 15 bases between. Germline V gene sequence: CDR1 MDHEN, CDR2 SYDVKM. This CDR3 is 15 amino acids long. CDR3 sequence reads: CASSPTEDSNEKLFF. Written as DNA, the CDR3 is TGTGCCAGCAGCCCGACGGAGGACAGTAATGAAAAACTGTTTTTT.

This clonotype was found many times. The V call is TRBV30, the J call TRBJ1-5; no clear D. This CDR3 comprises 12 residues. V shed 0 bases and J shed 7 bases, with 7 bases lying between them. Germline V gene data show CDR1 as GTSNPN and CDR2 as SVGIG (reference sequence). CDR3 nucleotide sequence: TGTGCCTGGAGTGTACTGGCCCAGCCCCAGCATTTT. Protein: CAWSVLAQPQHF.

CDR3 region: CASRPPDFYEQYF. CDR3 bases: TGTGCCAGCCGACCCCCGGACTTCTACGAGCAGTACTTC. The chain combines TRBV2 with TRBJ2-7, with a tentative D call TRBD2 (5 bases). The CDR3 consists of 13 residues. V was cut by 8 bases and J by 3 bases, with 14 bases left in between. The germline V gene has CDR1 SNHLY and CDR2 FYNNEI.